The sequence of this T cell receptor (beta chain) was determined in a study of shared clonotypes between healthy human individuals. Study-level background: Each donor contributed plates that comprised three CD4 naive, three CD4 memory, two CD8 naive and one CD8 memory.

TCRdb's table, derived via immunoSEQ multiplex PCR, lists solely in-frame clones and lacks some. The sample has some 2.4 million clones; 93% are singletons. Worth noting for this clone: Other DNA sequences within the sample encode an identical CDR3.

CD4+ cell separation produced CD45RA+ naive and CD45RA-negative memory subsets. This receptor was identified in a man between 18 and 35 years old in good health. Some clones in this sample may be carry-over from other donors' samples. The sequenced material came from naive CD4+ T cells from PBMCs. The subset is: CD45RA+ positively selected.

In DNA form, the CDR3 reads TGTGCCAGCAGCAGAGACAGGAACTATGGCTACACCTTC. Translated: CASSRDRNYGYTF. The V gene is TRBV9, the J gene TRBJ1-2; a possible D gene is TRBD1 (6 bases). The CDR3 is 13 amino acids. CDR1 SGDLS and CDR2 YYNGEE come from the germline V gene. Trimming shortened V by 4 bases and J by 2 bases, and 9 bases separated the two germline ends.